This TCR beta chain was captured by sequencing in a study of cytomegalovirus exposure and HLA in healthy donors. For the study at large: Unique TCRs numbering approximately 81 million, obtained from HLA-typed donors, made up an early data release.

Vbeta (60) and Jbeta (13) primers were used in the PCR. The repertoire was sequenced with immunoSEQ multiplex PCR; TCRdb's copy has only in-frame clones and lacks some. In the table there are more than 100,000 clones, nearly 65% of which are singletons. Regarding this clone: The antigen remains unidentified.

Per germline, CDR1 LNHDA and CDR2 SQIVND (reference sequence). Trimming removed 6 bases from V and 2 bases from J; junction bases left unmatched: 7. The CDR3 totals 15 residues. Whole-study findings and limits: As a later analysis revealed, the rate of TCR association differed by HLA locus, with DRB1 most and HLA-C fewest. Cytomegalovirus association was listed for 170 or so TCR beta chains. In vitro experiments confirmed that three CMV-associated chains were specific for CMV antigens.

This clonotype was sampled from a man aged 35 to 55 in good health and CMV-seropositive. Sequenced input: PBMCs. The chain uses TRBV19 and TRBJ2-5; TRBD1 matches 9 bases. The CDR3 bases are TGTGCCAGTAGCGCTCAACAGGGGGCTCAAGAGACCCAGTACTTC. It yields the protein CASSAQQGAQETQYF.